This paragraph covers one TCR beta chain sequence. Its antigen is not identified. Documented time point: newly diagnosed, previously untreated cHL patient sample. Purification of CD4+ T cells from thawed PBMCs was performed via magnetic negative selection. The data originate from a study of PD-1 blockade in classical Hodgkin lymphoma. Broader study findings: The causes of the repertoire differences, possibly disease activity or prior therapy, remain undefined. It was reported that newly diagnosed patients had less baseline TCR diversity than healthy donors.

The method was immunoSEQ multiplex PCR; TCRdb's version includes in-frame clones alone and lacks a portion of them. This table has fewer than 40,000 clones, approximately 90% appearing once. Germline V gene sequence: CDR1 SGHNT, CDR2 YENEEA. CDR3 length equals 16 residues. The ends were cut back, 5 bases at V and 2 bases at J, with 17 bases in the middle. The sample consisted of CD4+ T cells from blood. The chain is built from TRBV11-3 and TRBJ2-3; D gene unclear. The clonotype comes from a human donor with classical Hodgkin lymphoma. The CDR3 region has the DNA TGTGCCAGCAGCCTAGGCCCCGGCTCCGACACAGATACGCAGTATTTT. Translating gives CASSLGPGSDTDTQYF.